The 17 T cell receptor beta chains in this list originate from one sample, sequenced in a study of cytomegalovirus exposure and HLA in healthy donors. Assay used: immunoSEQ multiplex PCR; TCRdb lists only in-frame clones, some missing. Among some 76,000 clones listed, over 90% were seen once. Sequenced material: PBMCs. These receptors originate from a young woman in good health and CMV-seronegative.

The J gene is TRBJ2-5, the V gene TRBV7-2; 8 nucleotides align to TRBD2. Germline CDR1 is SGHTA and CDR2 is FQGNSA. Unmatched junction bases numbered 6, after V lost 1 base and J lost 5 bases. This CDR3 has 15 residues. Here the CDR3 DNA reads TGTGCCAGCAGCTTAGACGGGAGGGGGGGGGAGACCCAGTACTTC. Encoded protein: CASSLDGRGGETQYF.

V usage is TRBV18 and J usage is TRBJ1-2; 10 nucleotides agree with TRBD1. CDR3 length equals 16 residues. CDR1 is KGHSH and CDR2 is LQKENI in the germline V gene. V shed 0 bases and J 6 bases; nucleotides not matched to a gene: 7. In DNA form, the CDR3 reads TGTGCCAGCTCACCACCGTTGACAGGGGGCTACAATGGCTACACCTTC. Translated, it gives CASSPPLTGGYNGYTF.

For the CDR3, the DNA is TGTGCCAGCAGCCAAGACCCCACGGACTGGGAGACCTACGAGCAGTACTTC. This codes for CASSQDPTDWETYEQYF. The chain employs TRBV14 and TRBJ2-7; maybe TRBD2 (5 bases). V was shortened by 0 bases and J by 2 bases, with 17 bases between the two germline ends. Germline V gene data show CDR1 as SGHDN and CDR2 as FVKESK. CDR3 length equals 17 residues.

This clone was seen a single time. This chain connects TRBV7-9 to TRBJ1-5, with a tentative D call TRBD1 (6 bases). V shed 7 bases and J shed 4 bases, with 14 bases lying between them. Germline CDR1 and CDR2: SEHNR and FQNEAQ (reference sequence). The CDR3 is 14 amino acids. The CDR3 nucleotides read TGTGCCAGCAACACGGGGGGGCCGAATCAGCCCCAGCATTTT. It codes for CASNTGGPNQPQHF.

CDR3 coding DNA: TGTGCCAGTAGCCCAGGACAGACCACAACTAATGAAAAACTGTTTTTT. Residues: CASSPGQTTTNEKLFF. V and J are TRBV19 and TRBJ1-4, with a weak D call TRBD1 (6 bases). Germline V gene sequence: CDR1 LNHDA, CDR2 SQIVND (reference sequence). The V gene lost 6 bases and the J gene lost 0 bases, with 14 bases spanning the gap. This CDR3 has 16 residues.

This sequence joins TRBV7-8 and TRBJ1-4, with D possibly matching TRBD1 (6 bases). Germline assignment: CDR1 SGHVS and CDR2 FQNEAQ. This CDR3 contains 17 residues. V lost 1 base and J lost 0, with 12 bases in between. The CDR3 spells CASSLVLAGATNEKLFF. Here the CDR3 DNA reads TGTGCCAGCAGCTTAGTATTGGCAGGGGCAACTAATGAAAAACTGTTTTTT.

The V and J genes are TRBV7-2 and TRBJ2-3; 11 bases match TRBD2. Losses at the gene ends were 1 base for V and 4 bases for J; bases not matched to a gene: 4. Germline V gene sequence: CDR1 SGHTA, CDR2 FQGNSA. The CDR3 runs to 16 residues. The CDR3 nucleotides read TGTGCCAGCAGCTTAGTGCATAGCGGGGGGGCAGATACGCAGTATTTT. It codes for CASSLVHSGGADTQYF.

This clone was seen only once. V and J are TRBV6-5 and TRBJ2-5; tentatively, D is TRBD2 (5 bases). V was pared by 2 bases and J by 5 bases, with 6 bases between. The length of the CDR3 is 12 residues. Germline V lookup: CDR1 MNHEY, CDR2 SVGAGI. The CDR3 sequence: CASSYRGETQYF. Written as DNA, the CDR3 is TGTGCCAGCAGTTACCGAGGGGAGACCCAGTACTTC.

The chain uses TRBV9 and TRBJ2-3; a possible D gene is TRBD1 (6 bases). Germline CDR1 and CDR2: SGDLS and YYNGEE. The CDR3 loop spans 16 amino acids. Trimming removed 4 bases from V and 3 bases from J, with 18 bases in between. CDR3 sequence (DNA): TGTGCCAGCAGCCCGCAGGGGCAGGTAGGGACAGATACGCAGTATTTT. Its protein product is CASSPQGQVGTDTQYF.

CDR3 nucleotide sequence: TGTGCCAGCAGTTCCCTCGGACAGGGAGGTTACGAGCAGTACTTC. Protein product: CASSSLGQGGYEQYF. The genes are TRBV27 and TRBJ2-7, with 8 bases aligning to TRBD1. The germline CDR1 and CDR2 sequences are MNHEY and SMNVEV (reference sequence). The ends lost 4 bases at V and 4 bases at J; junction bases unmatched: 9. This CDR3 spans 15 amino acids.

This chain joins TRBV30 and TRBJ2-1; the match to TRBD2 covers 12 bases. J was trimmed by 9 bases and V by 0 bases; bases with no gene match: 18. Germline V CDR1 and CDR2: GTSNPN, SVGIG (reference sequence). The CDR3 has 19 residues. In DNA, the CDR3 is TGTGCCTGGAGTGTACCAGGGTCGACTAGCGGGAGATATTATAGTGAGCAGTTCTTC. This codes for CAWSVPGSTSGRYYSEQFF.

In DNA form, the CDR3 reads TGTGCCAGCAGACCAGATTTCAGAGGACAGGTTGTCTACGAGCAGTACTTC. It specifies CASRPDFRGQVVYEQYF. The rearrangement joins TRBV27 to TRBJ2-7; 7 nucleotides align to TRBD1. CDR1 is MNHEY, CDR2 SMNVEV, per germline (reference sequence). Unmatched junction bases numbered 17, after V lost 6 bases and J lost 3 bases. The CDR3 is 17 residues long.

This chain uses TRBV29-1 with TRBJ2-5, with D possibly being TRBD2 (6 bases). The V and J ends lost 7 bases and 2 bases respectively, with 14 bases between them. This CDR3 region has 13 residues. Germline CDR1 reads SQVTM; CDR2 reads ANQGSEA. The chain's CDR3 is CSGTSGVQETQYF. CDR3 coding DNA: TGCAGCGGCACGTCGGGGGTGCAAGAGACCCAGTACTTC.

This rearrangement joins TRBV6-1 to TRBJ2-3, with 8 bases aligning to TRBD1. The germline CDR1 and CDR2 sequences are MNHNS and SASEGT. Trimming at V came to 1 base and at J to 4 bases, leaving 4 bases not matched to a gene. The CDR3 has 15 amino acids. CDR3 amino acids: CASSEEAGGADTQYF. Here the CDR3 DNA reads TGTGCCAGCAGTGAAGAGGCAGGGGGCGCAGATACGCAGTATTTT.

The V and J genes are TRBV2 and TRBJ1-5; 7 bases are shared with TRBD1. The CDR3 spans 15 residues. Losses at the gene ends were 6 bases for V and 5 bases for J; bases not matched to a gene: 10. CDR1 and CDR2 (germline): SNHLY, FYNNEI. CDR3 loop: CASRVRTGSHQPQHF. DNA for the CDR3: TGTGCCAGCAGAGTACGGACAGGTTCCCATCAGCCCCAGCATTTT.

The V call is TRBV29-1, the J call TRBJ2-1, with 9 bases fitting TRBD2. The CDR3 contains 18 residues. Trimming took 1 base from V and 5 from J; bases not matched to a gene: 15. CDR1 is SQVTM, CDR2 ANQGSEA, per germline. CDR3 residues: CSVEGIGFSGRPNNEQFF. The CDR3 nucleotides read TGCAGCGTTGAAGGTATTGGTTTTAGCGGGAGACCTAACAATGAGCAGTTCTTC.

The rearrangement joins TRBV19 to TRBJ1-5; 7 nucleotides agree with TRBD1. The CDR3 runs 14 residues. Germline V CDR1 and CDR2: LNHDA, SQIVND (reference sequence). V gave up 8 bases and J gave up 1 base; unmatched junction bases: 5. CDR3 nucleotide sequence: TGTGCCAGTGGCCGGACAGGAAGCAATCAGCCCCAGCATTTT. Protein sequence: CASGRTGSNQPQHF.